The 6 T cell receptor beta chains given below trace back to one sample, sequenced in a study of T cell clonality in common variable immunodeficiency. Sequencing was performed with immunoSEQ multiplex PCR; in TCRdb, only in-frame clones are kept and a portion is missing. The sample yields 40,000 to 45,000 clones, without any singletons. The sequenced sample was peripheral blood mononuclear cells. Receptor source: a person aged 18 to 70 in good health.

Many counts were recorded for this clone. The read gets to within 3 residues of the CDR3 end, and the germline J gene fills in the rest. The chain links TRBV28 to TRBJ1-2; the D is unclear. Trimming took off 5 bases at V and 4 bases at J, with 14 bases between the two ends. From germline, CDR1 is MDHEN and CDR2 SYDVKM. This CDR3 contains 14 residues. The CDR3 spells CASSVNMNIYGYTF. The CDR3 DNA, read in part, is TGTGCCAGCAGTGTGAACATGAATATCTATGGC.

This clone showed up many times. Sequencing ends 3 residues short of the CDR3 end; the germline J gene provides the rest. The chain carries TRBV5-1 and TRBJ1-2; possible D gene TRBD1, 5 bases. This CDR3 has 15 residues. Germline CDR1 is SGHRS and CDR2 is YFSETQ. Trimming shortened V by 1 base and J by 0 bases, and 10 bases separated the two germline ends. The sequenced CDR3 bases are TGCGCCAGCAGCTTGTTTGACAGCGCTAACTATGGC. It specifies CASSLFDSANYG. The whole CDR3 region reads CASSLFDSANYGYTF.

The table lists this clone with many counts. With the read ending 3 residues before the CDR3 end, the germline J gene is used to fill in that end. J is TRBJ2-2 and V is TRBV5-4, with TRBD1 identical over 7 bases. Germline V gives CDR1 SGHNT, CDR2 YYREEE (reference sequence). Trimming took 4 bases from V and 4 from J; bases not matched to a gene: 7. The CDR3 totals 15 residues. CDR3 bases read: TGTGCCAGCAGCACGGGGACAGATCTCACCGGGGAG. It yields the protein CASSTGTDLTGE. The CDR3 in full is CASSTGTDLTGELFF.

This clone has at least ten counts. From the germline J gene comes the end of the CDR3, since the read stops 3 residues before it. The sample holds other DNA sequences that translate to the same CDR3. V usage is TRBV6-1 and J usage is TRBJ1-2, with D perhaps TRBD1 (6 bases). This CDR3 region has 14 residues. V lost 1 base, J lost 4 bases, and 10 bases lay in between. CDR1 is MNHNS and CDR2 is SASEGT in the germline V gene. CDR3 bases read: TGTGCCAGCAGTGAAGGAACAGGGCTCTATGGC. It translates to CASSEGTGLYG. The full CDR3 protein reads CASSEGTGLYGYTF.

This clone was seen only a few times. The CDR3 goes on 3 residues after the read ends, and that part is filled in from the germline J gene. The chain recombines TRBV2 with TRBJ1-3, with 9 bases matching TRBD1. The CDR3 has 17 residues. The V segment lost 4 bases and the J segment 2 bases; nucleotides outside the gene matches: 9. CDR1 is SNHLY, CDR2 FYNNEI, per germline. Here the CDR3 reads CASSVTSGTGTGNTIYF. CDR3 DNA (partial): TGTGCCAGCAGTGTCACTTCCGGGACAGGGACTGGAAACACC.

This clone was detected ten times or more. The read stops 3 residues short of the end of the CDR3; the missing end is completed from the germline J gene. The chain combines TRBV6-1 with TRBJ1-2; a weak D match, TRBD1 (5 bases). V dropped 3 bases and J dropped 3 bases, with 8 bases sitting between them. Germline V gene sequence: CDR1 MNHNS, CDR2 SASEGT. The CDR3 covers 13 residues. CDR3 DNA (partial): TGTGCCAGCAGTGAGTTAGGGGACTATGGC. Protein: CASSELGDYG. The CDR3 as a whole reads CASSELGDYGYTF.